This note documents a single TCR beta chain sequence. Antigen specificity is unknown. This entry is derived from a study of blood T cells in healthy people across ages. Study-level results: More naive CD4+ cells and higher diversity marked long-lived donors relative to aged donors. CMV status of donors was not determined, possibly confounding expanded clonotype changes.

The V and J ends lost 4 bases and 4 bases, in that order; junction bases with no gene match: 14. From germline, CDR1 is SGHNT and CDR2 YYREEE (reference sequence). The CDR3 covers 20 residues. The second PCR ran about 6 to 11 cycles with a sample-barcoded 5' primer and J-beta primers. Each cDNA was tagged by a template-switch adaptor containing 12 random nucleotides. TCRdb called the 5' RACE reads again in MiXCR, with one record for every CDR3 protein. The repertoire consists of around 1,000,000 distinct CDR3 sequences, with 25% occurring once and the leading ten covering approximately 0.7%. These data were also reused for a study on T cells of mothers and their children. That work adds: Persisting microchimeric T cell clones went undetected.

Sequenced sample: blood. The sequence was obtained from a girl aged 2-10 years in good health. This sequence joins TRBV5-4 and TRBJ2-2; 15 bases align to TRBD2. CDR3 region: CASSLPLGLAGGRFTGELFF. DNA for the CDR3: TGTGCCAGCAGCCTCCCCTTGGGACTAGCGGGAGGCCGATTCACCGGGGAGCTGTTTTTT.